Listed below are T cell receptor beta chains from one sample, sequenced in a study of blood T cell repertoires in COVID-19. TCRdb's copy holds only in-frame clones and misses some; the assay was immunoSEQ multiplex PCR. The sample lists about 200,000 clones, about nine tenths occurring once. Sequencing was done on a sample of peripheral blood. The receptors come from a man younger than 40 who had recovered from COVID-19. Both conserved end residues are part of each CDR3. The D gene is left open where the match is weak. Clone sizes are given selectively: once, few, many, or a class where the clone is expanded.

j_gene,abundance,d_gene,v_gene,CDR3aa,CDR3nt
TRBJ2-3,NA,TRBD2,TRBV6-2/TRBV6-3,CASSYRLAGGRDTQYF,TGTGCCAGCAGTTACAGGCTAGCGGGAGGAAGGGATACGCAGTATTTT
TRBJ1-5,NA,TRBD1,TRBV19,CASSTQGAANQPQHF,TGTGCCAGTAGTACACAGGGGGCGGCGAATCAGCCCCAGCATTTT
TRBJ1-5,NA,TRBD1,TRBV3-1/TRBV3-2,CASSQGQGDQPQHF,TGTGCCAGCAGCCAAGGACAGGGCGATCAGCCCCAGCATTTT
TRBJ1-2,once,NA,TRBV20-1,CSASPQGTGYTF,TGCAGTGCTAGTCCCCAGGGGACGGGCTACACCTTC
TRBJ2-7,NA,NA,TRBV18,CASSPDLDSVTYEQYF,TGTGCCAGCTCCCCCGACCTGGACAGTGTAACCTACGAGCAGTACTTC
TRBJ1-5,NA,TRBD1,TRBV30,CATRQGQHF,TGTGCCACCCGACAGGGGCAGCATTTT
TRBJ1-6,NA,NA,TRBV27,CASSEAYYNSPLHF,TGTGCCAGCAGTGAAGCATACTATAATTCACCCCTCCACTTT
TRBJ1-6,NA,TRBD1,TRBV3-1/TRBV3-2,CASSQGQGTGLHF,TGTGCCAGCAGCCAAGGCCAGGGGACAGGCCTCCACTTT
TRBJ1-3,NA,NA,TRBV10-1,CASSPGTRGNTIYF,TGCGCCAGCAGTCCCGGGACACGAGGAAACACCATATATTTT
TRBJ1-2,NA,TRBD1,TRBV9,CASSFGTGDYGYTF,TGTGCCAGCAGCTTCGGGACAGGGGACTATGGCTACACCTTC
TRBJ2-3,NA,TRBD1,TRBV6-5,CASSPGIGDRGREYF,TGTGCCAGCAGCCCCGGAATCGGCGACAGGGGGCGAGAGTATTTT
TRBJ1-4,NA,NA,TRBV6-5,CASSYSSDTEKLFF,TGTGCCAGCAGTTACTCGTCGGACACTGAAAAACTGTTTTTT
TRBJ1-2,NA,NA,TRBV6-5,CASSYSGRAHYGYTF,TGTGCCAGCAGTTACTCGGGCAGGGCTCACTATGGCTACACCTTC
TRBJ2-6,NA,NA,TRBV24-1,CATSDFTGSGANVLTF,TGTGCCACCAGTGATTTTACAGGTTCTGGGGCCAACGTCCTGACTTTC
TRBJ2-3,once,NA,TRBV11-2,CASSLVERASTDTQYF,TGTGCCAGCAGCTTAGTCGAGCGGGCTAGCACAGATACGCAGTATTTT
TRBJ2-7,NA,NA,TRBV14,CASSQGPAVSSYEQYF,TGTGCCAGCAGCCAAGGCCCCGCGGTGAGCTCCTACGAGCAGTACTTC
TRBJ2-7,NA,TRBD1,TRBV6-5,CASTQTGHSYEQYF,TGTGCCAGCACCCAGACAGGGCACTCCTACGAGCAGTACTTC
TRBJ1-2,once,NA,TRBV2,CASSAQNYGYTF,TGTGCCAGCAGTGCTCAGAACTATGGCTACACCTTC
TRBJ2-7,NA,TRBD1,TRBV6-2/TRBV6-3,CASSYDRGIYEQYF,TGTGCCAGCAGTTACGACAGGGGAATTTACGAGCAGTACTTC
TRBJ2-7,once,NA,TRBV19,CASSTNRGSYEQYF,TGTGCCAGTAGTACCAATCGGGGTAGTTACGAGCAGTACTTC
TRBJ2-7,NA,NA,TRBV6-2/TRBV6-3,CASSYSTPYEQYF,TGTGCCAGCAGTTACTCGACACCCTACGAGCAGTACTTC
TRBJ2-1,NA,NA,TRBV7-2,CASSRRGPGLGDEQFF,TGTGCCAGCAGTCGGCGGGGCCCCGGATTAGGGGATGAGCAGTTCTTC
TRBJ1-3,few,NA,TRBV12-3/TRBV12-4,CASSLSGNTIYF,TGTGCCAGCAGTTTATCAGGGAACACCATATATTTT
TRBJ2-7,NA,TRBD1,TRBV9,CASSSRPGTVYEQYF,TGTGCCAGCAGCTCCCGCCCCGGGACAGTCTACGAGCAGTACTTC
TRBJ1-6,NA,TRBD1,TRBV5-6,CASSFGQGRWNSPLHF,TGTGCCAGCAGCTTTGGACAGGGCCGGTGGAATTCACCCCTCCACTTT
TRBJ1-2,NA,NA,TRBV12-3/TRBV12-4,CARLMAGYYGYTF,TGTGCCAGGTTAATGGCAGGCTACTATGGCTACACCTTC
TRBJ1-5,NA,NA,TRBV30,CAWSEDRLYQPQHF,TGTGCCTGGAGCGAAGACAGGTTATATCAGCCCCAGCATTTT
TRBJ1-3,NA,NA,TRBV11-3,CASSLGNTIYF,TGTGCCAGCTCCCTTGGAAACACCATATATTTT
TRBJ2-7,medium-sized,NA,TRBV24-1,CATSDFPYSEPYEQYF,TGTGCCACCAGTGATTTCCCATATAGTGAGCCCTACGAGCAGTACTTC
TRBJ1-3,NA,NA,TRBV9,CASSVGSGVSSGNTIYF,TGTGCCAGCAGCGTAGGTTCAGGGGTAAGCTCTGGAAACACCATATATTTT
TRBJ1-2,NA,TRBD1,TRBV24-1,CATRARTGEGHGYTF,TGTGCCACCAGAGCTCGGACAGGGGAAGGCCATGGCTACACCTTC
TRBJ2-7,NA,TRBD1,TRBV5-4,CASSVDRGIYEQYF,TGTGCCAGCAGCGTTGACAGGGGAATCTACGAGCAGTACTTC
TRBJ2-1,NA,TRBD2,TRBV12-5,CASGLAPYKPGLAGGEQFF,TGTGCTAGTGGTTTGGCACCGTATAAACCGGGACTAGCGGGGGGTGAGCAGTTCTTC
TRBJ1-5,NA,NA,TRBV19,CASSTQSTLSNQPQHF,TGTGCCAGTAGTACCCAATCGACACTTAGCAATCAGCCCCAGCATTTT
TRBJ1-1,NA,TRBD1,TRBV3-1/TRBV3-2,CASSGTENMNTEAFF,TGTGCCAGTAGCGGGACAGAGAATATGAACACTGAAGCTTTCTTT
TRBJ2-1,NA,NA,TRBV12-3/TRBV12-4,CASTSWGGGEQFF,TGTGCCAGCACTTCGTGGGGGGGCGGTGAGCAGTTCTTC
TRBJ1-1,NA,NA,TRBV19,CASSILAGVRTEAFF,TGTGCCAGTAGTATTTTGGCAGGGGTTAGGACTGAAGCTTTCTTT
TRBJ1-6,NA,NA,TRBV4-2,CASSPQVDADFDRSFYNSPLHF,TGTGCCAGCAGCCCCCAGGTCGACGCAGACTTCGACAGGAGTTTCTATAATTCACCCCTCCACTTT
TRBJ2-5,once,NA,TRBV5-4,CASSSEGGETQYF,TGTGCCAGCAGCTCAGAGGGCGGAGAGACCCAGTACTTC
TRBJ1-2,few,TRBD1,TRBV5-1,CASRLDRDGYTF,TGCGCCAGCAGGTTAGACAGGGATGGCTACACCTTC
TRBJ2-5,once,NA,TRBV9,CASSAPDRNQETQYF,TGTGCCAGCAGCGCGCCTGACAGAAACCAAGAGACCCAGTACTTC
TRBJ1-2,NA,NA,TRBV15,CATSTYRADLSYGYTF,TGTGCCACCAGCACCTACAGGGCGGACTTGTCCTATGGCTACACCTTC